This T cell receptor (beta chain) was captured in a study of blood T cell repertoires in COVID-19. The table came from immunoSEQ multiplex PCR; TCRdb's copy has only in-frame clones and leaves some out. The repertoire holds approximately 200,000 clones, with roughly 92% as singletons. Per germline, CDR1 LNHDA and CDR2 SQIVND (reference sequence). V shed 3 bases and J shed 5 bases, with 13 bases lying between them. The CDR3 totals 14 residues. Material for sequencing was peripheral blood. The sequence derives from a young man with COVID-19, enrolled during active disease. The gene calls are TRBV19 and TRBJ2-5; maybe TRBD2 (5 bases). In DNA, the CDR3 is TGTGCCAGTAGTATCCGTCGGGAACTGGAGACCCAGTACTTC. Its translation: CASSIRRELETQYF.